The clone carrying this T cell receptor (beta chain) was seen once. Repertoires were generated with immunoSEQ multiplex PCR, while TCRdb's copy carries only in-frame clones and drops some. The repertoire holds more than 75,000 clones, with 65% to 90% as singletons. These data belong to a study of technical replicates of blood from a handful of donors. V shed 2 bases, J shed 8 bases, and the junction held 13 bases outside the gene matches. Germline loops: CDR1 SQVTM, CDR2 ANQGSEA. This CDR3 comprises 15 residues. This TCR came from a human donor in good health. Some clones in this sample may be carry-over from other donors' samples. This chain joins TRBV29-1 and TRBJ2-3; 7 bases fit TRBD2. Source material: PBMCs. Written as DNA, the CDR3 is TGCAGCGTTGAAACGGCGGGGGACTTCTACGGTACGCAGTATTTT. Its protein is CSVETAGDFYGTQYF.